This T cell receptor beta chain stems from a study of beta chain features in type 1 diabetes. There was one heparinised blood draw per donor, averaging approximately 120 mL. As every portion of the isolated RNA was reverse transcribed, the sequencing read expressed TCRB transcripts. Data came from immunoSEQ multiplex PCR; TCRdb stores just in-frame clones and leaves some out. The sample lists hundreds of thousands of clones, roughly a sixth occurring once. The CDR3 runs 16 residues. The V gene's germline CDR1 is SGDLS and CDR2 YYNGEE. Trimming left V 3 bases short and J 6 bases short, with 18 bases between.

The TCR sequence derives from a woman between 18 and 29 years old in good health. Sequencing used naive CD4+ T cells from blood. The chain employs TRBV9 and TRBJ2-2; D is perhaps TRBD1 (5 bases). The CDR3 DNA follows: TGTGCCAGCAGCGCGTCCCGGACATCAGGGTCCGGGGAGCTGTTTTTT. It encodes CASSASRTSGSGELFF.